These T cell receptor beta chains were read from a single sample in a study of T cell responses to AZD1222 COVID-19 vaccine. The repertoire was sequenced with immunoSEQ multiplex PCR; TCRdb's copy has only in-frame clones and lacks some. The sample lists tens of thousands of clones; 88% were seen once. Here the sequenced sample was peripheral blood, taken 28 days after the second AZD1222 dose. All receptors come from an adult who received the AZD1222 COVID-19 vaccine. Both conserved end residues are part of each CDR3. Each record gives: D gene, V gene, CDR3 protein. The D gene is left open where the match is weak.

>.|TRBV7-6
CASSVTDSYEQYF
>.|TRBV20-1
CSARNVEGAFF
>.|TRBV6-5
CASPLGQSNTGELFF
>.|TRBV5-4
CASSSPGLTDTQYF
>TRBD1|TRBV30
CAWVRGTGTFSEQYF
>.|TRBV4-1
CASSQGGGRIQGTQYF
>TRBD2|TRBV7-6
CASSLESTSGYETQYF
>TRBD2|TRBV7-9
CASSLEGAGGPDTQYF
>.|TRBV11-1
CASSLDGSNYGYTF
>.|TRBV28
CASSSRDGYTF
>TRBD1|TRBV27
CASRPGTGSGSYGYTF
>.|TRBV27
CASTRPGTVAFF
>.|TRBV7-2
CASSLVTATNEKLFF
>TRBD1|TRBV25-1
CANPGDRGPRDSPLHF
>TRBD2|TRBV2
CASSEGLAGPDTQYF